A single sample is the source of the 27 T cell receptor beta chains below, sequenced in a study of blood T cell repertoires in COVID-19. Only in-frame clones appear in the TCRdb table, and some are missing; sequencing was by immunoSEQ multiplex PCR. The sample contains about 250,000 clones, just over 85% of which appear only once. The specimen sequenced was peripheral blood. The receptors come from an elderly man with acute or convalescent COVID-19.

The genes are TRBV6-5 and TRBJ2-5; D may be TRBD2 (6 bases). The length of the CDR3 is 13 residues. The germline V gene has CDR1 MNHEY and CDR2 SVGAGI. The V end was cut by 7 bases, the J end by 7 bases, with 16 bases between. The DNA of the CDR3 is TGTGCCAGCAAAGACGGGGCCGGGGGGACCCAGTACTTC. Amino acids: CASKDGAGGTQYF.

The V gene is TRBV7-2, the J gene TRBJ1-2; D is ambiguous. Germline V gene data show CDR1 as SGHTA and CDR2 as FQGNSA. V was trimmed by 0 bases and J by 7 bases, leaving 9 bases between them. CDR3 length: 13 residues. The CDR3 bases are TGTGCCAGCAGCTTAGCGTTTATCTCTGGCTACACCTTC. Translating gives CASSLAFISGYTF.

The chain links TRBV5-1 to TRBJ1-4; D is ambiguous. The CDR3 consists of 14 residues. Between the trimmed V and J ends, which lost 2 bases and 6 bases, there was a span of 11 bases. The germline V gene encodes CDR1 SGHRS and CDR2 YFSETQ. The CDR3 protein is CASSLPGGDEKLFF. The CDR3 bases are TGCGCCAGCAGCTTACCGGGTGGAGATGAAAAACTGTTTTTT. The full variable domain, completed using reference TRBV5-1 and TRBJ1-4, is KAGVTQTPRYLIKTRGQQVTLSCSPISGHRSVSWYQQTPGQGLQFLFEYFSETQRNKGNFPGRFSGRQFSNSRSEMNVSTLELGDSALYLCASSLPGGDEKLFFGSGTQLSVL.

The chain joins TRBV20-1 to TRBJ1-6; maybe TRBD1 (5 bases). The CDR3 runs to 13 residues. The V end lost 3 bases, the J end lost 13 bases, and 16 bases lay between the germline ends. Germline V gene lookup returns CDR1 DFQATT and CDR2 SNEGSKA (reference sequence). The DNA for the CDR3 is TGCAGTGCTAGTCGGACCGGGACTTTTCCCCTCCACTTT. Translated, it gives CSASRTGTFPLHF.

The chain couples TRBV7-2 to TRBJ2-7; D may be TRBD1 (6 bases). This CDR3 is built from 15 residues. The germline gives CDR1 SGHTA, CDR2 FQGNSA. Trimming pared 1 base from V and 3 bases from J, leaving 13 bases between. In DNA form, the CDR3 reads TGTGCCAGCAGCTTAGAGAGACAGGAAAGCTACGAGCAGTACTTC. It translates to CASSLERQESYEQYF.

This clone is a singleton in its sample. The chain uses TRBV18 and TRBJ2-7, with D maybe TRBD1 (5 bases). Germline CDR1 KGHSH, CDR2 LQKENI. The CDR3 is made up of 12 amino acids. Trimming took 5 bases from V and 3 from J, leaving 8 bases between them. This chain's CDR3 is CASSDTGYEQYF. CDR3 bases: TGTGCCAGCTCAGACACAGGCTACGAGCAGTACTTC.

This sequence joins TRBV27 and TRBJ1-6; the D gene is possibly TRBD1 (6 bases). CDR1 and CDR2 from the germline V gene are MNHEY and SMNVEV (reference sequence). Deletions cut 6 bases from V and 7 bases from J, with 16 bases between. This CDR3 contains 15 residues. The CDR3 region has the DNA TGTGCCAGCAGCCCAGGGGCGAGAGGGAATTCACCCCTCCACTTT. Translated, it gives CASSPGARGNSPLHF.

This chain connects TRBV28 to TRBJ1-5; tentative D call: TRBD1 (6 bases). The germline V and J ends were trimmed by 7 bases and 1 base, with 14 bases remaining between them. This CDR3 has 15 amino acids. Germline CDR1 MDHEN, CDR2 SYDVKM. The CDR3 spells CASNPGGRSNQPQHF. For the CDR3, the DNA is TGTGCCAGCAATCCGGGGGGGCGGAGCAATCAGCCCCAGCATTTT.

The V gene is TRBV19, the J gene TRBJ1-1; D is unclear. Germline assignment: CDR1 LNHDA and CDR2 SQIVND (reference sequence). The CDR3 runs to 15 residues. Between the trimmed V and J ends, which lost 8 bases and 3 bases, there was a span of 19 bases. The CDR3 nucleotides are TGTGCCAGTTATCCCCTCAGCCCGAGGGACACTGAAGCTTTCTTT. This encodes CASYPLSPRDTEAFF.

CDR3 amino acids: CAPSPGLDTGELFF. The CDR3 nucleotides read TGTGCCCCTTCCCCAGGGCTTGACACCGGGGAGCTGTTTTTT. The rearrangement joins TRBV7-9 to TRBJ2-2, with D perhaps matching TRBD1 (5 bases). Trimming left V 11 bases short and J 3 bases short, with 16 bases between. Germline V gene lookup returns CDR1 SEHNR and CDR2 FQNEAQ (reference sequence). This CDR3 is built from 14 residues.

The chain's CDR3 is CASSQRGQGEGVNTEAFF. CDR3 bases: TGTGCCAGCAGCCAACGGGGACAGGGGGAGGGGGTGAACACTGAAGCTTTCTTT. The chain joins TRBV4-2 to TRBJ1-1; 11 bases fit TRBD1. Germline CDR1 reads LGHNA; CDR2 reads YNFKEQ. The CDR3 has 18 amino acids. V gave up 2 bases and J gave up 0 bases; unmatched junction bases: 8.

In its sample, this clone was seen a few times. The chain recombines TRBV5-1 with TRBJ2-7; no clear D. V lost 0 bases to trimming and J lost 6 bases, with 13 bases between them. This CDR3 spans 14 amino acids. Germline lookup yields CDR1 SGHRS and CDR2 YFSETQ. The CDR3 loop reads CASSLDGRSGEQYF. In nucleotides, the CDR3 is TGCGCCAGCAGCTTGGACGGTAGATCGGGCGAGCAGTACTTC.

The chain is built from TRBV18 and TRBJ2-1, with 7 bases identical to TRBD1. The junction had 7 bases not matched to a gene; V was cut back by 4 bases and J by 1 base. The germline gives CDR1 KGHSH, CDR2 LQKENI. CDR3 length: 16 amino acids. Here the CDR3 DNA reads TGTGCCAGCTCACTAACAACAGGGGCGTCCTACAATGAGCAGTTCTTC. Translating it yields CASSLTTGASYNEQFF.

The rearrangement joins TRBV7-7 to TRBJ2-3; TRBD1 matches at 7 bases. CDR1 and CDR2 (germline): SSHAT, FNYEAQ (reference sequence). J was trimmed by 5 bases and V by 5 bases; bases with no gene match: 7. The CDR3 is made up of 14 amino acids. The CDR3 coding sequence is TGTGCCAGCAGCCCCGGGACAGTGGGAGATACGCAGTATTTT. Amino acid sequence: CASSPGTVGDTQYF.

The chain links TRBV18 to TRBJ2-2, with TRBD2 matching 12 bases. Germline CDR1 is KGHSH and CDR2 is LQKENI. V lost 3 bases and J lost 4; bases outside the gene matches: 6. The CDR3 is made up of 17 amino acids. The CDR3 DNA reads as TGTGCCAGCTCACCGGGACTAGCGGGCCACGCCACCGGGGAGCTGTTTTTT. Its translation: CASSPGLAGHATGELFF.

This chain uses TRBV5-1 with TRBJ2-1; 13 bases match TRBD2. V was clipped by 2 bases and J by 8 bases; unmatched bases: 1. The CDR3 contains 14 residues. Germline CDR1 is SGHRS and CDR2 is YFSETQ. The DNA for the CDR3 is TGCGCCAGCAGCTTTGGACTAGCGGGGGATGAGCAGTTCTTC. It is translated as CASSFGLAGDEQFF.

The chain joins TRBV5-1 to TRBJ2-5, with 8 bases fitting TRBD1. Germline assignment: CDR1 SGHRS and CDR2 YFSETQ. The CDR3 consists of 15 residues. Trimming removed 4 bases from V and 4 bases from J; junction bases left unmatched: 9. Written as DNA, the CDR3 is TGCGCCAGCAGCGCCAGACAGGGGAATGGAGAGACCCAGTACTTC. Its protein is CASSARQGNGETQYF.

The rearrangement uses TRBV20-1 and TRBJ1-2, with 9 bases matching TRBD1. This CDR3 contains 14 residues. Germline CDR1 and CDR2: DFQATT and SNEGSKA (reference sequence). The V gene end was trimmed by 3 bases and the J gene end by 3 bases; junction bases not matched to a gene: 5. The CDR3 loop reads CSASRDRGYYGYTF. CDR3 in DNA: TGCAGTGCTAGTCGAGACAGGGGGTACTATGGCTACACCTTC.

V and J are TRBV7-2 and TRBJ1-1; D gene uncertain. Trimming removed 2 bases at V and 0 bases at J, with 4 bases between. The CDR3 totals 13 residues. Per germline, CDR1 SGHTA and CDR2 FQGNSA. CDR3 coding DNA: TGTGCCAGCAGCTTAACGGTGAACACTGAAGCTTTCTTT. This encodes CASSLTVNTEAFF.

The table lists this clone with a count of one. The chain has TRBV12-5 and TRBJ2-1; 9 bases line up with TRBD2. The CDR3 runs to 14 residues. Germline loops: CDR1 LGHNT, CDR2 FRNRAP. J lost 10 bases, V lost 5 bases, and 9 bases had no gene match. Here the CDR3 reads CASGTSAGGGEQFF. The CDR3 DNA sequence: TGTGCTAGTGGTACTTCAGCGGGGGGAGGGGAGCAGTTCTTC.

This chain connects TRBV24-1 to TRBJ2-1; weak D call: TRBD2 (6 bases). The CDR3 has 16 amino acids. V lost 12 bases and J lost 6, with 26 bases in between. The V gene's germline CDR1 is KGHDR and CDR2 SFDVKD. The CDR3 spells CASGGRGAELSNEQFF. CDR3 bases: TGTGCCTCCGGAGGGAGAGGGGCAGAGTTAAGCAATGAGCAGTTCTTC.

The V and J genes are TRBV5-4 and TRBJ1-1; D is undetermined. From germline, CDR1 is SGHNT and CDR2 YYREEE (reference sequence). V shed 0 bases and J shed 1 base, with 4 bases lying between them. The CDR3 totals 13 residues. DNA of the CDR3: TGTGCCAGCAGCTTGGCATCGAACACTGAAGCTTTCTTT. Translated, it gives CASSLASNTEAFF.

The rearrangement links TRBV27 to TRBJ2-2, with TRBD2 identical over 12 bases. This CDR3 comprises 15 residues. CDR1 and CDR2 (germline): MNHEY, SMNVEV (reference sequence). The J segment lost 8 bases and the V segment lost 3 bases, leaving 4 bases of the junction unmatched. CDR3 protein: CASSFWTSGKGELFF. In DNA form, the CDR3 reads TGTGCCAGCAGTTTCTGGACTAGCGGGAAAGGGGAGCTGTTTTTT.

V is TRBV2 and J is TRBJ2-7; D possibly corresponds to TRBD2 (6 bases). CDR1 SNHLY and CDR2 FYNNEI come from the germline V gene. CDR3 length: 13 amino acids. Trimming left V 8 bases short and J 3 bases short, with 14 bases between. The CDR3 region is CASRQGGNYEQYF. The CDR3 coding sequence is TGTGCCAGCCGGCAAGGCGGGAACTACGAGCAGTACTTC.

The chain is built from TRBV5-4 and TRBJ2-7; 15 bases fit TRBD2. V shed 0 bases, J shed 4 bases, and the junction held 2 bases outside the gene matches. The CDR3 consists of 16 residues. Germline loops: CDR1 SGHNT, CDR2 YYREEE (reference sequence). CDR3 sequence: CASSLGGTSGRYEQYF. For the CDR3, the DNA is TGTGCCAGCAGCTTGGGGGGGACTAGCGGGAGGTACGAGCAGTACTTC.

The rearrangement joins TRBV6-5 to TRBJ2-1, with D perhaps TRBD2 (6 bases). The CDR3 has 15 residues. Germline lookup yields CDR1 MNHEY and CDR2 SVGAGI. With 7 bases removed from V and 0 bases from J, the gap between germline ends came to 13 bases. CDR3: CASKIAVSSYNEQFF. The CDR3 region has the DNA TGTGCCAGCAAAATAGCGGTGAGCTCCTACAATGAGCAGTTCTTC.

The chain couples TRBV5-1 to TRBJ2-2; D might be TRBD1 (6 bases). V lost 5 bases and J lost 2, with 10 bases in between. Germline V gene sequence: CDR1 SGHRS, CDR2 YFSETQ. This CDR3 is built from 14 residues. The CDR3 protein is CASRTGQNTGELFF. The CDR3 DNA sequence: TGCGCCAGCAGGACAGGCCAAAACACCGGGGAGCTGTTTTTT. Looking up the rest from reference TRBV5-1 and TRBJ2-2 gives the full variable domain: KAGVTQTPRYLIKTRGQQVTLSCSPISGHRSVSWYQQTPGQGLQFLFEYFSETQRNKGNFPGRFSGRQFSNSRSEMNVSTLELGDSALYLCASRTGQNTGELFFGEGSRLTVL.